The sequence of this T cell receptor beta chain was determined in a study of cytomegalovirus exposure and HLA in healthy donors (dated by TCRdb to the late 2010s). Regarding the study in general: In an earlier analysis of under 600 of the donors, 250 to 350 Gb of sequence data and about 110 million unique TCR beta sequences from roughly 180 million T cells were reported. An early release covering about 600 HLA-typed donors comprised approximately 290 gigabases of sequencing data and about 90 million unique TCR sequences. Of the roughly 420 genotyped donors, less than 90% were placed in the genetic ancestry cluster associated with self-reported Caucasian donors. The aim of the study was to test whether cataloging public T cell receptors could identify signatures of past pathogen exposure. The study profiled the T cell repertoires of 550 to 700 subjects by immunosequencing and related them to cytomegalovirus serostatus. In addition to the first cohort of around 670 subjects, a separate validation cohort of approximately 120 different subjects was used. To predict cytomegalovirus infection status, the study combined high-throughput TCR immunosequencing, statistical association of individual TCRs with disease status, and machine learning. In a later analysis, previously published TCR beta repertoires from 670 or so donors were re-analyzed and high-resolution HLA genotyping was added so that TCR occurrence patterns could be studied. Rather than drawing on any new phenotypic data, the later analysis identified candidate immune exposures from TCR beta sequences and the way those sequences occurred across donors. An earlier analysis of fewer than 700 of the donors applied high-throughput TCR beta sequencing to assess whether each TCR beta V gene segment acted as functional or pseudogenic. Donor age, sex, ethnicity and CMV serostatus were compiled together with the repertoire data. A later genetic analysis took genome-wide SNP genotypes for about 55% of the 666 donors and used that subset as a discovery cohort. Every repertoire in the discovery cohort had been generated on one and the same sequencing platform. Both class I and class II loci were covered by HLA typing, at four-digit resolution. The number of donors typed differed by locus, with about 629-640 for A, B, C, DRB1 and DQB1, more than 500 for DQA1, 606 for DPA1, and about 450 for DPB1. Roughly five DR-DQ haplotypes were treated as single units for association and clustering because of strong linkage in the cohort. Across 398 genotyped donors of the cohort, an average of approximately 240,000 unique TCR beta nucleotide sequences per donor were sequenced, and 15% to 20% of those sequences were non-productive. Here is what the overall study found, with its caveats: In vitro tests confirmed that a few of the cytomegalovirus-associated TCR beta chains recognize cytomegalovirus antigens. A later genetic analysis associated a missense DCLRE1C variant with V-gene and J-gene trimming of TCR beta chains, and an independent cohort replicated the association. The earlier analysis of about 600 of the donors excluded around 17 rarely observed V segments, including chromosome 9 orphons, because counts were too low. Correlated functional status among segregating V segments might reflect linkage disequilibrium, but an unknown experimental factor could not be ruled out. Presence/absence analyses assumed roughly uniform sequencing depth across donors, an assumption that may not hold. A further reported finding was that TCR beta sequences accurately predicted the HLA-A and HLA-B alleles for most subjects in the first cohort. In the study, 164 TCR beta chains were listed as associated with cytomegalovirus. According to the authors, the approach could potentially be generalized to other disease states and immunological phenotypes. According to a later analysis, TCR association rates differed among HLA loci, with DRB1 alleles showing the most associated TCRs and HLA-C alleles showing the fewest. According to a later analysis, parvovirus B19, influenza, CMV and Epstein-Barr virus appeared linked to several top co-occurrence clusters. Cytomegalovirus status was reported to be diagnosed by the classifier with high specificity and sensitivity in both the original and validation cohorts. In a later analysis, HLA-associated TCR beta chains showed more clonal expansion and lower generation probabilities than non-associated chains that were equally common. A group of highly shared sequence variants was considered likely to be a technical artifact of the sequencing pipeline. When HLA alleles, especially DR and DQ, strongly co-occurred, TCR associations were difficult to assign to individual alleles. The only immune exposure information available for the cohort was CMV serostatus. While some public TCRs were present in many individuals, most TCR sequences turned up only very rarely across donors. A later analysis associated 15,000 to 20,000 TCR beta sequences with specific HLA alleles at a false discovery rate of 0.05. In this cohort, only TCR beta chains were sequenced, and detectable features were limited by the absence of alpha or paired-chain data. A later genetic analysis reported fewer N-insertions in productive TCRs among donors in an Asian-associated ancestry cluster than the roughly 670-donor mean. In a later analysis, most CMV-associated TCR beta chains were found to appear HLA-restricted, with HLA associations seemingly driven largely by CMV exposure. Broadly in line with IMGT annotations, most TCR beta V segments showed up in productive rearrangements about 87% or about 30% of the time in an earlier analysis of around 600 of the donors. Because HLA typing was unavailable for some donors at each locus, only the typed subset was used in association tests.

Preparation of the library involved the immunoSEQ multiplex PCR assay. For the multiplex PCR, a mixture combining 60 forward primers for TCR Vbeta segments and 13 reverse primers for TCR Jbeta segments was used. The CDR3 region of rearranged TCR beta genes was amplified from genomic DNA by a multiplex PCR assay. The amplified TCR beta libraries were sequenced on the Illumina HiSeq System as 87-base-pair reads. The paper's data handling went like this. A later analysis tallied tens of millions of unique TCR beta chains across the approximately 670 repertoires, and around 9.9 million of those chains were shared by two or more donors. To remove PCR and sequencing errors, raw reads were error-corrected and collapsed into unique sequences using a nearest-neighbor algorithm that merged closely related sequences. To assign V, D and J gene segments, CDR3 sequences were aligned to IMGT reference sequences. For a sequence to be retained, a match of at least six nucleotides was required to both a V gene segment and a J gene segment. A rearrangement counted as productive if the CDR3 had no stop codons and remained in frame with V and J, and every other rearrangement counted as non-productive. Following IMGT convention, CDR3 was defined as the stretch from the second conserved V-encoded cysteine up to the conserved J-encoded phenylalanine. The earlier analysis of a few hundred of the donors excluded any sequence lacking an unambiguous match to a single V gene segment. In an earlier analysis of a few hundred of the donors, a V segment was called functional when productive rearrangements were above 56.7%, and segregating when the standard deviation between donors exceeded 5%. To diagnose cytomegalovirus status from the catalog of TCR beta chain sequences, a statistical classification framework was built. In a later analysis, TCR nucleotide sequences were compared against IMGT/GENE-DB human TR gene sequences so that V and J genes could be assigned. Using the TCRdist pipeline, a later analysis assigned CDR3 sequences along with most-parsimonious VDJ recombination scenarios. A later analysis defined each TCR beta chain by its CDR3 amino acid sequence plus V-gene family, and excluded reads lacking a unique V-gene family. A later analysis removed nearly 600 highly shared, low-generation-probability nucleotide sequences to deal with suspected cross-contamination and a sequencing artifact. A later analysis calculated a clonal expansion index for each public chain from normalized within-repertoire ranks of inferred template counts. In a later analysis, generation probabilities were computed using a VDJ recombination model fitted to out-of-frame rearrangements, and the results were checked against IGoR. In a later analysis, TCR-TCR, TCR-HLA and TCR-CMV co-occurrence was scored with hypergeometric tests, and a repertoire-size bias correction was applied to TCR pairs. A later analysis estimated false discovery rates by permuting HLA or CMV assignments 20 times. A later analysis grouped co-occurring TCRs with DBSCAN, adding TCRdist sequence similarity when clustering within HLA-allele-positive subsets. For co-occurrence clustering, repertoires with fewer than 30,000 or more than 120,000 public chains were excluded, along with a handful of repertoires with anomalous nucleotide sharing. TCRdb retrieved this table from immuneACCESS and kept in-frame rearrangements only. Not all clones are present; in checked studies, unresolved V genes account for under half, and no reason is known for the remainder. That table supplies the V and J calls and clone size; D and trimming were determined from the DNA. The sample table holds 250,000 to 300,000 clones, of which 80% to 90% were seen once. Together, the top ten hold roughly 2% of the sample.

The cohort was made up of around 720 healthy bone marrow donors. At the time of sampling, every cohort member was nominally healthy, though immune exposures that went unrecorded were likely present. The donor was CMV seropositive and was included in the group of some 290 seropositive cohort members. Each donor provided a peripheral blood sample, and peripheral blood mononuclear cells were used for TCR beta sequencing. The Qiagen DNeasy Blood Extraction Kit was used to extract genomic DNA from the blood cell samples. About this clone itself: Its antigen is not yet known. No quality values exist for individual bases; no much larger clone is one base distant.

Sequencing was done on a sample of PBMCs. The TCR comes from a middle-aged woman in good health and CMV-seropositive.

The CDR3 loop reads CASRLAGGSSYEQYF. DNA sequence: TGTGCAAGTCGCTTAGCTGGGGGGAGTTCCTACGAGCAGTACTTC. The chain couples TRBV12-2 to TRBJ2-7; the table names TRBD2, a call not compared with the DNA. TRBV12-2 is given as a pseudogene. The CDR3 runs 15 residues from the cysteine to the phenylalanine. Left in the record is the CDR3 DNA by itself, 45 bases read in frame from the first base.